Shown below are 10 T cell receptor beta chains from a single sample sequenced in a study of CD8 T cells in Susac syndrome (dated by TCRdb to the late 2010s). Library preparation employed the immunoSEQ multiplex PCR assay. RNA was extracted using the RNeasy kit, and roughly 0.45 to 1 microgram was reverse transcribed with random hexamers. The public reads were quality trimmed at Q25 with fastp and then assembled into clones with MiXCR by TCRdb, keeping productive beta chains. Rows merge per CDR3 protein into single entries with the most common DNA and genes. Counted in this sample were some 120,000 distinct CDR3 sequences; around 91% of them appeared once. About 0.23% of the sample is taken by the ten largest. Material: CD8+ T cells from PBMCs. Receptors were obtained from a human donor with multiple sclerosis.

The chain combines TRBV7-3 with TRBJ2-3; 9 positions match TRBD2. Germline V gene lookup returns CDR1 SGHTA and CDR2 FQGTGA. Trimming cost V 4 bases and J 3 bases; bases outside gene matches: 8. This CDR3 contains 16 residues. The CDR3 DNA sequence: TGTGCCAGCAGCTGGGTCGGAGCGGGAGGTACAGATACGCAGTATTTT. Translated: CASSWVGAGGTDTQYF.

The rearrangement joins TRBV9 to TRBJ1-2; D not resolved. The CDR3 length is 15 residues. V was pared by 0 bases and J by 3 bases, with 12 bases between. Germline V gene lookup returns CDR1 SGDLS and CDR2 YYNGEE. The CDR3 DNA sequence: TGTGCCAGCAGCGTAGGCCCCACCGGGGACTATGGCTACACCTTC. Translating gives CASSVGPTGDYGYTF.

By share, this clonotype ranks as medium-sized. This chain joins TRBV7-9 and TRBJ2-7, with D possibly being TRBD1 or TRBD2 (5 bases each). The V and J ends lost 5 bases and 2 bases respectively, with 16 bases between them. The CDR3 totals 15 residues. Germline CDR1 is SEHNR and CDR2 is FQNEAQ (reference sequence). CDR3: CASSPVRDGTYEQYF. For the CDR3, the DNA is TGTGCCAGCAGCCCCGTCCGGGACGGAACCTACGAGCAGTACTTC.

The chain carries TRBV27 and TRBJ2-3; TRBD2 might be the D (6 bases). Per the germline V gene, CDR1 is MNHEY and CDR2 is SMNVEV (reference sequence). The CDR3 is 14 amino acids. Trimming took off 5 bases at V and 3 bases at J, with 12 bases between the two ends. CDR3 bases: TGTGCCAGCAGTAGTCAGGGAGGAACAGATACGCAGTATTTT. Its protein product is CASSSQGGTDTQYF.

This clonotype was detected only a few times. The chain has TRBV14 and TRBJ2-7; no reliable D call. The CDR3 totals 12 residues. Germline lookup yields CDR1 SGHDN and CDR2 FVKESK. Trimming pared 3 bases from V and 3 bases from J, leaving 6 bases between. CDR3: CASSQISYEQYF. Written as DNA, the CDR3 is TGTGCCAGCAGCCAGATTAGCTACGAGCAGTACTTC.

The J gene is TRBJ2-2, the V gene TRBV6-5; 8 nucleotides agree with TRBD2. Looked up from germline, CDR1 is MNHEY and CDR2 is SVGAGI. The CDR3 length is 14 residues. The trim removed 8 bases at V and 3 bases at J, leaving 5 bases unmatched. Written as DNA, the CDR3 is TGTGCCAGCCAAAAGCGGGAGTACACCGGGGAGCTGTTTTTT. It codes for CASQKREYTGELFF.

The chain recombines TRBV5-4 with TRBJ2-3, with D perhaps TRBD2 (5 bases). Germline CDR1 SGHNT, CDR2 YYREEE (reference sequence). The CDR3 totals 16 residues. The V gene lost 1 base and the J gene lost 0 bases, with 12 bases spanning the gap. The CDR3 sequence: CASSLPPTISTDTQYF. CDR3 bases: TGTGCCAGCAGCTTGCCCCCGACTATTAGCACAGATACGCAGTATTTT.

The V gene is TRBV24-1, the J gene TRBJ2-1; 11 bases map to TRBD2. Germline CDR1 KGHDR, CDR2 SFDVKD. With V trimmed by 2 bases and J by 6 bases, 11 bases remained unmatched. This CDR3 spans 18 amino acids. The CDR3: CATSDSPAGTSGLNEQFF. CDR3 bases: TGTGCCACCAGTGATTCTCCCGCCGGGACTAGCGGCCTCAATGAGCAGTTCTTC.

The chain joins TRBV3-1 to TRBJ2-7; tentatively, D is TRBD2 (5 bases). The CDR3 contains 13 residues. Trimming took off 3 bases at V and 3 bases at J, with 9 bases between the two ends. Germline V gene data show CDR1 as LGHDT and CDR2 as YNNKEL (reference sequence). CDR3 DNA sequence: TGTGCCAGCAGCCATCGGACTGGCTACGAGCAGTACTTC. Amino acid sequence: CASSHRTGYEQYF.

The chain has TRBV7-2 and TRBJ2-7; the match to TRBD2 covers 14 bases. The CDR3 loop spans 14 amino acids. Looked up from germline, CDR1 is SGHTA and CDR2 is FQGNSA. V lost 3 bases to trimming and J lost 6 bases; unmatched junction nucleotides: 1. The CDR3: CASSFGLAGGEQYF. In DNA, the CDR3 is TGTGCCAGCAGCTTCGGACTAGCGGGAGGCGAGCAGTACTTC.